This T cell receptor beta chain comes out of a study of cytomegalovirus exposure and HLA in healthy donors. Study-wide background: Out of 180 million or so T cells, an earlier analysis found around 120 million unique TCR beta sequences in total.

The CDR3 contains 15 residues. V shed 1 base, J shed 2 bases, and the junction held 5 bases outside the gene matches. Germline loops: CDR1 LNHDA, CDR2 SQIVND (reference sequence). General study findings and limits: Some TCR beta chains (roughly 150 of them) were listed as cytomegalovirus-associated.

About this clone itself: What it binds is not known.

13 Jbeta primers and 60 Vbeta primers were used for the PCR. The assay was immunoSEQ multiplex PCR, and TCRdb's table has in-frame clones only and misses some. The data show more than 150,000 clones, with 76% seen just once and about 2.5% held by the top ten. The receptor was derived from a woman younger than 45 in good health and CMV-seropositive. The source material was PBMCs. The chain combines TRBV19 with TRBJ2-7; 7 bases map to TRBD1. The CDR3 loop reads CASSIGTTGPYEQYF. DNA for the CDR3: TGTGCCAGTAGTATAGGGACGACAGGGCCCTACGAGCAGTACTTC. The variable domain in full, completed from reference TRBV19 and TRBJ2-7, reads DGGITQSPKYLFRKEGQNVTLSCEQNLNHDAMYWYRQDPGQGLRLIYYSQIVNDFQKGDIAEGYSVSREKKESFPLTVTSAQKNPTAFYLCASSIGTTGPYEQYFGPGTRLTVT.